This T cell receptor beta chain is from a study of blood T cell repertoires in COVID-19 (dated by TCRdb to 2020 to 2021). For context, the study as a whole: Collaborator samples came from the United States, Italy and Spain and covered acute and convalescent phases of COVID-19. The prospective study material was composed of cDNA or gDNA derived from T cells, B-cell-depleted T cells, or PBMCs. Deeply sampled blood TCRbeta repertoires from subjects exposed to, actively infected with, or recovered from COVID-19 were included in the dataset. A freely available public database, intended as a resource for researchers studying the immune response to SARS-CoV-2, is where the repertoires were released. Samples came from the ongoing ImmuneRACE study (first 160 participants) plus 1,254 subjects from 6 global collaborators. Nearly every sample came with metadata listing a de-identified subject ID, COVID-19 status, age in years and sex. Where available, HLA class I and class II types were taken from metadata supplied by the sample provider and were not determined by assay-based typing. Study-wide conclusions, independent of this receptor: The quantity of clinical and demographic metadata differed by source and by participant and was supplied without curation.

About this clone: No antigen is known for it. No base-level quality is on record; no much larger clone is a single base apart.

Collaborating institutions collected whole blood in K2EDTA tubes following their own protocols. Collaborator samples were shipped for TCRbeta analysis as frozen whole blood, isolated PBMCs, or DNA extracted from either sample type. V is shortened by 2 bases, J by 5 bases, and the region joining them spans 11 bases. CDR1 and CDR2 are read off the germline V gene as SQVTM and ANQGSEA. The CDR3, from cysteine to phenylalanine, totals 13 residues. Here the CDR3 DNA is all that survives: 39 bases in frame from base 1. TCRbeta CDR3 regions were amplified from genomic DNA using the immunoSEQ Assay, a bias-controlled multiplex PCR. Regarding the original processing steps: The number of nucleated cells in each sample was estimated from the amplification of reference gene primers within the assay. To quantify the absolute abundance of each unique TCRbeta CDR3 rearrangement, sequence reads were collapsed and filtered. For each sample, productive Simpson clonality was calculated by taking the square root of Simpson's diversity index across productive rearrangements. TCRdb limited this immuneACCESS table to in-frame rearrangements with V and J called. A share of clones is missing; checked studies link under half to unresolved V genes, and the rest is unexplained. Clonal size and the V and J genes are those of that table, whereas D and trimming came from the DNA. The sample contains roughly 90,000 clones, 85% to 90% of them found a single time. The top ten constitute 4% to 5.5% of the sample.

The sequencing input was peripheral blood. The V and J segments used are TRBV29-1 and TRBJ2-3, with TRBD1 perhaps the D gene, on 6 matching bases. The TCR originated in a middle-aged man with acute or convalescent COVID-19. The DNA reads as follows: TGCAGCGTTGAAACCGAGGGGGAAGATACGCAGTATTTT. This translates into CSVETEGEDTQYF.